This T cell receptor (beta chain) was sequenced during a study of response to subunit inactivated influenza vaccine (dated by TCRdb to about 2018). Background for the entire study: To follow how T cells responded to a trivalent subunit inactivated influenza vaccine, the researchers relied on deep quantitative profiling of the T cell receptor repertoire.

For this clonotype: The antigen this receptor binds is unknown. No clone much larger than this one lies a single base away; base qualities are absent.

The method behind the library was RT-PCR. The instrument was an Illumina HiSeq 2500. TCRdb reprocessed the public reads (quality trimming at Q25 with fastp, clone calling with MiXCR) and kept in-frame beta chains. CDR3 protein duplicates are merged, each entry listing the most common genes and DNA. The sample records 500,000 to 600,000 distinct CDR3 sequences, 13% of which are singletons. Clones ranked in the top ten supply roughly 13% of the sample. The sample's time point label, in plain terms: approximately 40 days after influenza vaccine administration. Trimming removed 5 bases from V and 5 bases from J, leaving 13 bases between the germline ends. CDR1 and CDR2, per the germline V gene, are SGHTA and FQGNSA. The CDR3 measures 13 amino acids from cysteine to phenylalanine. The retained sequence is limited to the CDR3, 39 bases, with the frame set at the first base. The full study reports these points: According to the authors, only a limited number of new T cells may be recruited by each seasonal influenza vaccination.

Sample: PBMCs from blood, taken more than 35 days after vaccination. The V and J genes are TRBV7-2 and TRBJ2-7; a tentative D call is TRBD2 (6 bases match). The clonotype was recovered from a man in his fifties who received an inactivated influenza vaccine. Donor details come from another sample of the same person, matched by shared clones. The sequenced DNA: TGTGCCAGCAGCGGGAGGACGGTCAACGAGCAGTACTTC. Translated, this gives CASSGRTVNEQYF.